The source of this T cell receptor beta chain is a study of Graves' ophthalmopathy and Graves' hyperthyroidism. This clonotype was detected ten times or more. Germline V lookup: CDR1 MGHDK, CDR2 SYGVNS. This CDR3 region has 17 residues. V was shortened by 3 bases and J by 0 bases, with 12 bases between the two germline ends. Amplified TCR beta CDR3 regions were obtained using RNA transcripts as template. An initial RT-PCR round employing HTBI primers preceded a second-round multiplex PCR. TCRdb re-called the multiplex PCR reads through MiXCR, storing one row per CDR3 protein. The table lists 500,000 to 800,000 distinct CDR3 sequences, about 38% of them singletons.

The sequenced material came from peripheral blood. The chain employs TRBV25-1 and TRBJ2-6; D is possibly TRBD1 (5 bases). The sequence was collected from an adult man with Graves' ophthalmopathy. In DNA, the CDR3 is TGTGCCAGCAGTGACCCCGACCAGGGCTCTGGGGCCAACGTCCTGACTTTC. It specifies CASSDPDQGSGANVLTF.